This passage covers 16 T cell receptor beta chains from one sample sequenced in a study of OX40 agonist ivuxolimab in advanced cancers. Measured with immunoSEQ multiplex PCR; TCRdb has only the in-frame clones, and not every one. The table includes tens of thousands of clones, 80% to 90% detected once. Sequencing was performed on CD4+ or CD8+ T cells sorted from blood, taken in a trial of the OX40 agonist ivuxolimab. These receptor sequences come from an adult with an advanced solid tumor such as melanoma, head and neck, liver or kidney cancer.

The chain couples TRBV29-1 to TRBJ2-3; weak D call: TRBD2 (5 bases). Trimming took off 6 bases at V and 5 bases at J, with 15 bases between the two ends. Germline CDR1 reads SQVTM; CDR2 reads ANQGSEA. The CDR3 consists of 13 residues. CDR3 residues: CSVHEGLGDTQYF. CDR3 sequence (DNA): TGCAGCGTGCATGAGGGATTAGGAGATACGCAGTATTTT.

The chain uses TRBV7-5 and TRBJ2-2. TRBV7-5 counts as a pseudogene. The length of the CDR3 is 17 residues. CDR3 in amino acids: CASSPDGPTGATGELFF. The CDR3 region has the DNA TGTGCCAGCAGCCCGGACGGGCCTACTGGAGCCACCGGGGAGCTGTTTTTT.

The chain combines TRBV10-2 with TRBJ2-1; 9 bases are shared with TRBD2. The CDR3 totals 15 residues. Trimming removed 4 bases from V and 8 bases from J; junction bases left unmatched: 9. Germline lookup yields CDR1 WSHSY and CDR2 SAAADI. The CDR3 DNA reads TGCGCCAGCAGTGGTCGGGATAGCGGGGGCGATGAGCAGTTCTTC. This gives the protein CASSGRDSGGDEQFF.

This chain uses TRBV27 with TRBJ2-3; D is perhaps TRBD1 or TRBD2 (5 bases each). This CDR3 is built from 13 residues. V was shortened by 6 bases and J by 5 bases, with 12 bases between the two germline ends. Germline V gene data show CDR1 as MNHEY and CDR2 as SMNVEV (reference sequence). The CDR3 sequence is CASRTGTVDTQYF. The CDR3 nucleotides read TGTGCCAGCAGAACCGGGACGGTAGATACGCAGTATTTT.

The chain joins TRBV4-1 to TRBJ2-1; D uncertain. CDR1 MGHRA and CDR2 YSYEKL come from the germline V gene. The CDR3 spans 12 residues. Trimming pared 4 bases from V and 8 bases from J, leaving 9 bases between. The CDR3 DNA is TGCGCCAGCAGCCTGATGGTGGATGAGCAGTTCTTC. This sequence encodes CASSLMVDEQFF.

The rearrangement joins TRBV9 to TRBJ2-1, with D possibly being TRBD1 or TRBD2 (5 bases each). This CDR3 spans 14 amino acids. Trimming shortened V by 3 bases and J by 5 bases, and 12 bases separated the two germline ends. Per the germline V gene, CDR1 is SGDLS and CDR2 is YYNGEE. In nucleotides, the CDR3 is TGTGCCAGCAGCGAGGGACCACTTCACAATGAGCAGTTCTTC. Residues: CASSEGPLHNEQFF.

This chain links TRBV10-3 with TRBJ2-1; the match to TRBD2 covers 9 bases. This CDR3 is 15 amino acids long. The junction had 4 bases not matched to a gene; V was cut back by 2 bases and J by 5 bases. The V gene's germline CDR1 is ENHRY and CDR2 SYGVKD. The CDR3 sequence is CAISEVAGANNEQFF. In DNA, the CDR3 is TGTGCCATCAGTGAGGTAGCGGGGGCAAACAATGAGCAGTTCTTC.

The V and J genes are TRBV28 and TRBJ1-1; D is possibly TRBD1 (5 bases). The V end lost 7 bases, the J end lost 1 base, and 13 bases lay between the germline ends. The CDR3 contains 14 residues. Germline CDR1 is MDHEN and CDR2 is SYDVKM. The CDR3 loop reads CASILWGGNTEAFF. The CDR3 DNA follows: TGTGCCAGCATCTTATGGGGGGGGAACACTGAAGCTTTCTTT.

This clone is judged medium-sized. This rearrangement joins TRBV11-2 to TRBJ2-7; TRBD1 is a possible D gene (5 bases). CDR1 and CDR2 from the germline V gene are SGHAT and FQNNGV. V was clipped by 4 bases and J by 3 bases, with 7 bases between them. The length of the CDR3 is 12 residues. The CDR3 spells CASSSQGYEQYF. The CDR3, as DNA: TGTGCCAGCAGCTCTCAGGGCTACGAGCAGTACTTC.

The J gene is TRBJ1-1, the V gene TRBV11-3; TRBD1 matches 10 bases. CDR1 and CDR2 from the germline V gene are SGHNT and YENEEA. V dropped 5 bases and J dropped 6; count of bases not matched to a gene: 6. This CDR3 is built from 14 residues. The DNA for the CDR3 is TGTGCCAGCAGCAACGACAGGGGGCGGGCTGAAGCTTTCTTT. As protein: CASSNDRGRAEAFF.

The chain carries TRBV6-6 and TRBJ1-1; D not resolved. CDR1 MNHNY and CDR2 SVGAGI come from the germline V gene (reference sequence). V was pared by 2 bases and J by 1 base, with 11 bases between. The CDR3 extends over 15 amino acids. The CDR3 protein is CASSYKRQENTEAFF. CDR3 DNA sequence: TGTGCCAGCAGTTACAAACGTCAGGAGAACACTGAAGCTTTCTTT.

This clone was seen a few times. The gene calls are TRBV12-5 and TRBJ2-1, with D perhaps matching TRBD2 (6 bases). The CDR3 runs 16 residues. In germline, CDR1 is LGHNT, CDR2 FRNRAP. V dropped 2 bases and J dropped 2 bases, with 13 bases sitting between them. The chain's CDR3 is CASGLFTGLPYNEQFF. The CDR3 DNA reads TGTGCTAGTGGTTTGTTCACGGGACTGCCCTACAATGAGCAGTTCTTC.

CDR3 amino acids: CASSPRGGRELFF. The CDR3 bases are TGTGCCAGCAGCCCCCGGGGGGGCCGGGAGCTGTTTTTT. The chain is built from TRBV9 and TRBJ2-2, with 8 bases that match TRBD2. Germline trimming cut 4 bases from V and 9 bases from J; bases unmatched to any gene: 5. The CDR3 has 13 residues. CDR1 is SGDLS and CDR2 is YYNGEE in the germline V gene.

This clone was counted only a few times. V usage is TRBV2 and J usage is TRBJ1-4; D may be TRBD1 (6 bases). The germline V and J ends were trimmed by 6 bases and 7 bases, with 15 bases remaining between them. This CDR3 region has 14 residues. The germline V gene encodes CDR1 SNHLY and CDR2 FYNNEI. The CDR3 region is CASSRTGSTEKLFF. The CDR3 DNA is TGTGCCAGCAGCAGAACAGGGTCTACTGAAAAACTGTTTTTT.

CDR3 DNA sequence: TGTGCCAGCAGCGATAGGCCAGGAAATTCACCCCTCCACTTT. It specifies CASSDRPGNSPLHF. The rearrangement uses TRBV7-6 and TRBJ1-6; D is undetermined. This CDR3 spans 14 amino acids. The V gene's germline CDR1 is SGHVS and CDR2 FNYEAQ. V was cut by 5 bases and J by 7 bases, with 12 bases left in between.

The CDR3, as DNA: TGTGCCACCCTAAACGACCTCACAGATACGCAGTATTTT. Protein product: CATLNDLTDTQYF. V and J are TRBV19 and TRBJ2-3; D remains ambiguous. CDR1 and CDR2 from the germline V gene are LNHDA and SQIVND (reference sequence). V was cut by 10 bases and J by 2 bases, with 13 bases left in between. The CDR3 totals 13 residues.